The 18 T cell receptor beta chains below all came from one sample that was sequenced in a study of blood T cells in healthy people across ages. The second PCR ran about 6 to 12 cycles with a sample-barcoded 5' primer and J-beta primers. TCRdb recomputed calls from the 5' RACE reads with MiXCR, one row per CDR3 protein. Of 600,000 to 850,000 distinct CDR3 sequences in the sample, roughly 47% were seen once. Material: blood. The receptor set was obtained from a woman aged 60 to 75 in good health.

This chain connects TRBV6-5 to TRBJ1-5; no clear D. Germline V lookup: CDR1 MNHEY, CDR2 SVGAGI. The CDR3 runs 16 residues. The V gene lost 6 bases and the J gene lost 0 bases, with 15 bases spanning the gap. CDR3 in amino acids: CASSPALSDSNQPQHF. CDR3 coding DNA: TGTGCCAGCAGCCCGGCCCTCAGTGATAGCAATCAGCCCCAGCATTTT.

The chain links TRBV27 to TRBJ1-1; 8 bases fit TRBD1. The CDR3 totals 15 residues. J gave up 0 bases and V 5 bases, and 5 bases lay outside the gene matches. Germline V gene sequence: CDR1 MNHEY, CDR2 SMNVEV (reference sequence). CDR3: CASSRLDRVNTEAFF. In nucleotides, the CDR3 is TGTGCCAGCAGTCGCCTGGACAGGGTGAACACTGAAGCTTTCTTT.

V and J are TRBV7-9 and TRBJ2-7, with D possibly called TRBD1 or TRBD2 (5 bases each). Trimming pared 5 bases from V and 3 bases from J, leaving 11 bases between. Germline V CDR1 and CDR2: SEHNR, FQNEAQ (reference sequence). The CDR3 covers 13 residues. The CDR3 coding sequence is TGTGCCAGCAGCGCCCCGGGGCGCTACGAGCAGTACTTC. Translating gives CASSAPGRYEQYF.

The genes are TRBV6-2 or TRBV6-3 and TRBJ2-5; tentatively, D is TRBD1 (5 bases). The J call may be mistaken, given a closer DNA end match to TRBJ2-7. The length of the CDR3 is 14 residues. Looked up from germline, CDR1 is MNHEY and CDR2 is SVGEGT. The CDR3 sequence: CASSVTWGPYEQYF. In DNA, the CDR3 is TGTGCCAGCAGCGTAACATGGGGCCCCTACGAGCAGTACTTC.

A few counts support this clonotype. The chain is built from TRBV20-1 and TRBJ2-5; 9 bases fit TRBD1. The CDR3 runs to 14 residues. V lost 6 bases, J lost 5 bases, and 10 bases stayed unmatched. Germline loops: CDR1 DFQATT, CDR2 SNEGSKA (reference sequence). Here the CDR3 DNA reads TGCAGTGCCCAGGACAGGGGAGGGTTGGAGACCCAGTACTTC. It is translated as CSAQDRGGLETQYF.

The rearrangement links TRBV7-9 to TRBJ2-7, with 8 bases matching TRBD2. With 6 bases clipped from V and 3 bases from J, the junction kept 4 bases outside the gene matches. This CDR3 comprises 13 residues. Germline CDR1 and CDR2: SEHNR and FQNEAQ (reference sequence). The CDR3, as DNA: TGTGCCAGCAGTTCGCTAGCGGGCTACGAGCAGTACTTC. It encodes CASSSLAGYEQYF.

J is TRBJ1-2 and V is TRBV20-1; D possibly corresponds to TRBD1 (6 bases). Per germline, CDR1 DFQATT and CDR2 SNEGSKA (reference sequence). The CDR3 has 12 residues. CDR3 region: CSQRGGSYGYTF. In DNA, the CDR3 is TGCAGCCAGAGGGGGGGAAGCTATGGCTACACCTTC.

In the case of this clonotype: This may arise from a read error, as a much more abundant clone is one base away. V usage is TRBV9 and J usage is TRBJ2-5; 9 bases align to TRBD1. CDR1 SGDLS and CDR2 YYNGEE come from the germline V gene. The CDR3 has 13 amino acids. With V trimmed by 3 bases and J by 13 bases, 10 bases remained unmatched. The CDR3 here is CASSATGTGIPYF. CDR3 DNA: TGTGCCAGCAGCGCGACCGGGACAGGGATTCCGTACTTC.

Points on this clonotype: This may come from a read error, since a much larger clone is one base off. The chain uses TRBV11-2 and TRBJ2-5; 9 bases map to TRBD2. CDR1 SGHAT and CDR2 FQNNGV come from the germline V gene. The CDR3 covers 16 residues. J lost 11 bases, V lost 0 bases, and 13 bases had no gene match. CDR3 region: CASSLDGGGAYNEQYF. CDR3 DNA: TGTGCCAGCAGCTTAGACGGCGGGGGGGCCTACAATGAGCAGTACTTC.

The count of this clonotype is one. This may be a read error, as it is one base from a much larger clone. V usage is TRBV4-3 and J usage is TRBJ2-3, with 8 bases matching TRBD2. V trimming: 0 bases; J trimming: 2 bases; junction bases outside the gene matches: 7. The germline V gene encodes CDR1 LGHNA and CDR2 YSLEER. The CDR3 totals 17 residues. The CDR3: CASSQDGAGGLTDTQYF. The CDR3 region has the DNA TGCGCCAGCAGCCAAGATGGGGCGGGAGGACTCACAGATACGCAGTATTTT.

The chain joins TRBV7-9 to TRBJ1-2; 7 bases fit TRBD1. This CDR3 spans 15 amino acids. The germline gives CDR1 SEHNR, CDR2 FQNEAQ (reference sequence). V was pared by 5 bases and J by 6 bases, with 12 bases of the junction left unmatched. The CDR3 sequence: CASSDHRGREDGYTF. DNA for the CDR3: TGTGCCAGCAGCGACCACAGGGGACGGGAAGATGGCTACACCTTC.

This sequence joins TRBV29-1 and TRBJ2-7; 8 positions agree with TRBD1. V was clipped by 1 base and J by 7 bases; unmatched bases: 9. The germline CDR1 and CDR2 sequences are SQVTM and ANQGSEA. This CDR3 is built from 14 residues. The CDR3 nucleotides are TGCAGCGTTGAAGTCGCCTCCAGGGGGCGTGAGCAGTACTTC. Protein: CSVEVASRGREQYF.

This clonotype was detected a few times. The V call is TRBV5-1, the J call TRBJ2-5; D is perhaps TRBD2 (6 bases). The CDR3 runs 14 residues. V lost 4 bases to trimming and J lost 4 bases, with 14 bases between them. The germline gives CDR1 SGHRS, CDR2 YFSETQ. The CDR3 region has the DNA TGCGCCAGCAGCGGCGGAGGGGTGGTAGAGACCCAGTACTTC. It codes for CASSGGGVVETQYF.

This chain joins TRBV27 and TRBJ2-1, with TRBD2 identical over 8 bases. The CDR3 consists of 16 residues. Unmatched junction bases numbered 6, after V lost 5 bases and J lost 0 bases. Germline values: CDR1 MNHEY, CDR2 SMNVEV (reference sequence). CDR3 region: CASSRGGMSSYNEQFF. The DNA for the CDR3 is TGTGCCAGCAGTCGGGGGGGGATGAGCTCCTACAATGAGCAGTTCTTC.

This clonotype has more than one count but fewer than ten. The J gene is TRBJ1-4, the V gene TRBV10-3; D is perhaps TRBD1 (5 bases). The length of the CDR3 is 12 residues. The V end lost 7 bases, the J end lost 6 bases, and 9 bases lay between the germline ends. The germline V gene has CDR1 ENHRY and CDR2 SYGVKD. The CDR3 region has the DNA TGTGCCATCAAGGACACGGATGAAAAACTGTTTTTT. It codes for CAIKDTDEKLFF.

Turning to this clonotype: This sequence may be a read error, since a much larger clone differs from it by one base. The gene calls are TRBV12-3 or TRBV12-4 and TRBJ1-5; 9 positions match TRBD1. The V gene end was trimmed by 3 bases and the J gene end by 5 bases; junction bases not matched to a gene: 5. CDR3 length: 15 amino acids. This CDR3 reads CASSLDRGRDQPQHF. The CDR3 DNA is TGTGCCAGCAGTTTGGACAGGGGAAGGGATCAGCCCCAGCATTTT.

The CDR3 sequence: CASSSPYRAYEQYF. The CDR3 DNA is TGTGCCAGCAGCTCCCCTTACAGGGCCTACGAGCAGTACTTC. The V gene is TRBV28, the J gene TRBJ2-7, with a tentative D call TRBD1 (6 bases). V lost 6 bases and J lost 2, with 14 bases in between. The CDR3 runs to 14 residues. Germline assignment: CDR1 MDHEN and CDR2 SYDVKM.

This chain links TRBV7-2 with TRBJ1-2; 7 bases map to TRBD1. V lost 3 bases and J lost 12; bases outside the gene matches: 13. Per germline, CDR1 SGHTA and CDR2 FQGNSA. This CDR3 is built from 14 residues. CDR3 in DNA: TGTGCCAGCAGCTTCCTAACAGGGGAATACGGCCACACCTTC. This encodes CASSFLTGEYGHTF.